These 5 T cell receptor beta chains share one sample of origin, sequenced in a study of T cell repertoires in cytomegalovirus infection. TCRdb fed the reads into MiXCR, producing one record per CDR3 protein. The data hold approximately 180,000 distinct CDR3 sequences, with roughly 17% observed a single time. The source material was CD8+ T cells from PBMCs. The receptor source for this set is a human donor in good health (CMV status not recorded). Some clones in this sample may be carry-over from other donors' samples.

This clonotype was counted a few times. The chain's CDR3 is CAISGASAMEDTQYF. Written as DNA, the CDR3 is TGTGCCATCAGTGGGGCTAGCGCGATGGAGGATACGCAGTATTTT. V usage is TRBV10-3 and J usage is TRBJ2-3, with a tentative D call TRBD2 (6 bases). Germline CDR1 is ENHRY and CDR2 is SYGVKD. Trimming removed 4 bases at V and 6 bases at J, with 17 bases between. The CDR3 is 15 residues long.

A few counts support this clonotype. This chain uses TRBV7-2 with TRBJ2-3; D is uncertain. Germline V gives CDR1 SGHTA, CDR2 FQGNSA. This CDR3 spans 12 amino acids. V lost 3 bases to trimming and J lost 5 bases, with 6 bases between them. The CDR3 loop reads CASSFGRDTQYF. In nucleotides, the CDR3 is TGTGCCAGCAGCTTTGGCAGAGATACGCAGTATTTT.

V is TRBV10-3 and J is TRBJ2-7; D is uncertain. The V gene's germline CDR1 is ENHRY and CDR2 SYGVKD. The CDR3 length is 14 residues. The V end lost 8 bases, the J end lost 2 bases, and 16 bases lay between the germline ends. The CDR3 loop is CAIVWQPITYEQYF. CDR3 coding DNA: TGTGCCATCGTATGGCAGCCTATAACCTACGAGCAGTACTTC.

This clonotype was counted only a few times. The chain is built from TRBV28 and TRBJ1-1; D is unresolved. Germline loops: CDR1 MDHEN, CDR2 SYDVKM. This CDR3 has 12 amino acids. The V and J ends lost 5 bases and 8 bases respectively, with 12 bases between them. The CDR3 region is CASSTDFAEAFF. Written as DNA, the CDR3 is TGTGCCAGCAGTACCGATTTTGCGGAAGCTTTCTTT.

The chain carries TRBV11-2 and TRBJ2-7, with 7 bases matching TRBD1. CDR1 SGHAT and CDR2 FQNNGV come from the germline V gene. The CDR3 has 19 amino acids. The ends lost 2 bases at V and 3 bases at J; junction bases unmatched: 19. The CDR3 reads CASSLPRSDKGGASYEQYF. The DNA for the CDR3 is TGTGCCAGCAGCTTACCCCGATCCGACAAAGGGGGCGCCAGCTACGAGCAGTACTTC.